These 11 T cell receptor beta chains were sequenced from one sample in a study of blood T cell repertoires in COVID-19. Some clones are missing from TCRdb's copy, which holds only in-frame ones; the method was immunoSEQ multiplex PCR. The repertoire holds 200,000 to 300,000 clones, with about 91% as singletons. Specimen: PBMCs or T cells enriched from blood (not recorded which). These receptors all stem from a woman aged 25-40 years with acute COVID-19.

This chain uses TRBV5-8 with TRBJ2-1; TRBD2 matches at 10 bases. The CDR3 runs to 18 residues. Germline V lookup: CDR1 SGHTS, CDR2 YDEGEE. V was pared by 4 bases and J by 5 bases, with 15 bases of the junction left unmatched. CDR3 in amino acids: CASSPLPDGLADHNEQFF. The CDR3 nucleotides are TGTGCCAGCAGCCCACTCCCCGACGGACTAGCGGATCACAATGAGCAGTTCTTC.

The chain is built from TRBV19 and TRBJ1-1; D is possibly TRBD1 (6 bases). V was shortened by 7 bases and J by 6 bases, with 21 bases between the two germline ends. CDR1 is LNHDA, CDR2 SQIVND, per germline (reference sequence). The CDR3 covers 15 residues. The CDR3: CASTQGLFRQSEAFF. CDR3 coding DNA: TGTGCCAGTACGCAGGGGCTTTTTCGTCAGTCTGAAGCTTTCTTT.

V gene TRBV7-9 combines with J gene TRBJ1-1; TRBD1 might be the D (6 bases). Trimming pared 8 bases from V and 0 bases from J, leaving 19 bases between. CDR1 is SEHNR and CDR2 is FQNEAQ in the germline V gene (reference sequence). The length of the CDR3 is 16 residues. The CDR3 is CASRGGAGGMNTEAFF. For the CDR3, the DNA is TGTGCCAGCCGAGGGGGGGCAGGAGGTATGAACACTGAAGCTTTCTTT.

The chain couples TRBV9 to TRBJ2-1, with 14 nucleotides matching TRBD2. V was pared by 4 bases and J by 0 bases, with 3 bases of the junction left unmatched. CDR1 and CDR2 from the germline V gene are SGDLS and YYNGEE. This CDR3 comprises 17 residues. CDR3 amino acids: CASSSGTSGSSYNEQFF. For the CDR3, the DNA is TGTGCCAGCAGCAGCGGGACTAGCGGGAGCTCCTACAATGAGCAGTTCTTC.

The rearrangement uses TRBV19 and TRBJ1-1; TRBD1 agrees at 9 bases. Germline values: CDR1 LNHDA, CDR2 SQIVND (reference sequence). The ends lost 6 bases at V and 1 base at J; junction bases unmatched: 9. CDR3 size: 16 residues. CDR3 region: CASSRGTGRGNTEAFF. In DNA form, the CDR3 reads TGTGCCAGTAGCCGCGGGACAGGGCGAGGGAACACTGAAGCTTTCTTT.

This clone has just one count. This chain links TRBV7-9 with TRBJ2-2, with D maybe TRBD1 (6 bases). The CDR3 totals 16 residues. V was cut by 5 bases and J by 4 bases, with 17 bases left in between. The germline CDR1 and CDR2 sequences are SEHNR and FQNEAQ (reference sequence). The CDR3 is CASSPGDGRSTGELFF. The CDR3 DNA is TGTGCCAGCAGCCCAGGGGACGGACGAAGCACCGGGGAGCTGTTTTTT.

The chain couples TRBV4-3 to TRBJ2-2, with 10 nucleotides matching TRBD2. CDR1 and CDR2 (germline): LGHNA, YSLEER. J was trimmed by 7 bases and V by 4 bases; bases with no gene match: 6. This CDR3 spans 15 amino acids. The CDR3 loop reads CASSPWTSGGGELFF. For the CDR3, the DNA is TGCGCCAGCAGCCCCTGGACTAGCGGAGGCGGGGAGCTGTTTTTT.

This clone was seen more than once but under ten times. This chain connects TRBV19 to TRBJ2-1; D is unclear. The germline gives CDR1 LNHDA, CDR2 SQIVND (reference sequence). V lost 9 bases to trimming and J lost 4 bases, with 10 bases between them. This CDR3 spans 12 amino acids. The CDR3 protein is CASHSGYNEQFF. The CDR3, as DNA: TGTGCCAGCCACTCAGGTTACAATGAGCAGTTCTTC.

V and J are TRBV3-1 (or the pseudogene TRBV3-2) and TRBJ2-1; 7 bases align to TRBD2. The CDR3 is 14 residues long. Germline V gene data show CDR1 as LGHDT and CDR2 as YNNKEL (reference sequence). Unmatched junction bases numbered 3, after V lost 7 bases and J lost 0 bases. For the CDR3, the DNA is TGTGCCAGCAAGCGGGGTCCCTCCTACAATGAGCAGTTCTTC. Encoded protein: CASKRGPSYNEQFF.

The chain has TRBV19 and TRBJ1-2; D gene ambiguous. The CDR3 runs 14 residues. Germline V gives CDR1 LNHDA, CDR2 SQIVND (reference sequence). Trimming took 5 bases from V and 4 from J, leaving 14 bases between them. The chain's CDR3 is CASSPATSSYGYTF. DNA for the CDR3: TGTGCCAGTAGTCCCGCGACTTCTAGCTATGGCTACACCTTC.

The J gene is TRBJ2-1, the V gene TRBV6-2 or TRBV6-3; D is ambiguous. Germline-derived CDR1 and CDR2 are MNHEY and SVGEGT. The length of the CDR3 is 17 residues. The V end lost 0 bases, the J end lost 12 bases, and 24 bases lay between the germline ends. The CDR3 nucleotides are TGTGCCAGCAGTTACTCTGATAGTCCGCGGATTCCCTCCGGGCAGTTCTTC. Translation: CASSYSDSPRIPSGQFF.